The 4 T cell receptor beta chains below all came from one sample that was sequenced in a study of Tregs in tolerant kidney transplant recipients. Assay used: immunoSEQ multiplex PCR; TCRdb lists only in-frame clones, some missing. The sample has roughly 69,000 clones; around nine tenths are singletons. The sequencing here drew on CD4+ T cells from blood, taken before the transplant. The receptors shown here come from a human donor who received a combined kidney and bone marrow transplant.

The genes are TRBV29-1 and TRBJ2-7; D is uncertain. V was clipped by 4 bases and J by 4 bases, with 11 bases between them. Germline CDR1 is SQVTM and CDR2 is ANQGSEA. CDR3 length: 12 amino acids. This CDR3 reads CSVAVFGYEQYF. The DNA of the CDR3 is TGCAGCGTTGCTGTGTTCGGTTACGAGCAGTACTTC.

The gene calls are TRBV6-1 and TRBJ1-4; no definite D call. Trimming took 3 bases from V and 4 from J, leaving 12 bases between them. Looked up from germline, CDR1 is MNHNS and CDR2 is SASEGT. The CDR3 totals 15 residues. CDR3 nucleotides: TGTGCCAGCAGTGATCAAGGAAACTATAATGAAAAACTGTTTTTT. The encoded protein is CASSDQGNYNEKLFF.

This sequence joins TRBV5-4 and TRBJ1-4; 11 bases match TRBD1. Trimming took 4 bases from V and 6 from J; bases not matched to a gene: 2. Germline V gene data show CDR1 as SGHNT and CDR2 as YYREEE (reference sequence). CDR3 length: 14 amino acids. The CDR3 DNA reads TGTGCCAGCAGCACGGACAGGGGGCATGAAAAACTGTTTTTT. Translating it yields CASSTDRGHEKLFF.

This clone was detected only once. The V and J genes are TRBV29-1 and TRBJ2-5; 9 bases align to TRBD2. V gave up 6 bases and J gave up 5 bases; unmatched junction bases: 10. The CDR3 contains 14 residues. Germline V CDR1 and CDR2: SQVTM, ANQGSEA. In nucleotides, the CDR3 is TGCAGCGTGGACGGTAGCGGGAGCCTTGAGACCCAGTACTTC. This encodes CSVDGSGSLETQYF.